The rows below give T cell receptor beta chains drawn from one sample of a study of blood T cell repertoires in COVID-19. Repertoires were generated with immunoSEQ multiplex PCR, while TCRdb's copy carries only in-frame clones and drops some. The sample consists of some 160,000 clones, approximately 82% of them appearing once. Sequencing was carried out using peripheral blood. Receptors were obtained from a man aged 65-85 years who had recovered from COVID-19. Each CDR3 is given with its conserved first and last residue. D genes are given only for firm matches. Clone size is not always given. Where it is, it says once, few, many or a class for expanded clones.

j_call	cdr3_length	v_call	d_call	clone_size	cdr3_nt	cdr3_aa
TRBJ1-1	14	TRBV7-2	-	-	TGTGCCAGCAGCAAAGGGGTGTCAGCACTTGAAGCTTTCTTT	CASSKGVSALEAFF
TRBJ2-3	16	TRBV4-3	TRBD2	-	TGCGCCAGCAGCCAAGCCTTAGCGGGAGGGGTAGATACGCAGTATTTT	CASSQALAGGVDTQYF
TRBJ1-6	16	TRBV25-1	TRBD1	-	TGTGCCAGCAGTGACCCTACCGACAGGGGCAACTCACCCCTCCACTTT	CASSDPTDRGNSPLHF
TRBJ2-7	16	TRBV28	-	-	TGTGCCAGCAGCTACAAGGTACAGGGCCCTTCCTACGAGCAGTACTTC	CASSYKVQGPSYEQYF
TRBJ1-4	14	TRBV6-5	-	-	TGTGCCAGCAGCCGACAGGAGGAAAATGAAAAACTGTTTTTT	CASSRQEENEKLFF
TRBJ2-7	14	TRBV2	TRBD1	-	TGTGCCAGCAGCCCAAGCCAGGGGGTCTACGAGCAGTACTTC	CASSPSQGVYEQYF
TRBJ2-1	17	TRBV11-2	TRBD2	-	TGTGCCAGCAGCCCGTATCTAGCGGCTAACGCCTACAATGAGCAGTTCTTC	CASSPYLAANAYNEQFF
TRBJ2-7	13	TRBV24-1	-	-	TGTGCCACCAGTGATTTACGGGGCTACGAGCAGTACTTC	CATSDLRGYEQYF
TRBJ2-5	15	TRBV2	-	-	TGTGCCAGCAGTGAAGGAGGTGGATCCCAAGAGACCCAGTACTTC	CASSEGGGSQETQYF
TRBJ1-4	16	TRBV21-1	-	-	TGTGCCAGCAGCAAATCAGGACAGGGGTGTTCTGAAAAACTGTTTTTT	CASSKSGQGCSEKLFF
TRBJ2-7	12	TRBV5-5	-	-	TGTGCCAGCAGCTTGAACCTATACGAGCAGTACTTC	CASSLNLYEQYF
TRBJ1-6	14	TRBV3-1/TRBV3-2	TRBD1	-	TGTGCCAGCAGCCCTCAGGGGGTGAATTCACCCCTCCACTTT	CASSPQGVNSPLHF
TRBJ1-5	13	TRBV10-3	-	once	TGTGCCATCAGTGCCGCTGCGGTACAGCCCCAGCATTTT	CAISAAAVQPQHF
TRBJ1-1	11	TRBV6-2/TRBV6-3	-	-	TGTGCCAGCAGTTACCGGGGTGAAGCTTTCTTT	CASSYRGEAFF
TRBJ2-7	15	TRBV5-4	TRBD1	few	TGTGCCAGCAGCCTCGGGCCGGGACAGCAATACGAGCAGTACTTC	CASSLGPGQQYEQYF
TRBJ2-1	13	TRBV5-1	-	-	TGCGCCAGCAGCTCTGTTCAGCGCCCCGAGCAGTTCTTC	CASSSVQRPEQFF
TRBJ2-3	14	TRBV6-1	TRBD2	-	TGTGCCAGCAGTGAGACTAGCGGGAGACATACGCAGTATTTT	CASSETSGRHTQYF
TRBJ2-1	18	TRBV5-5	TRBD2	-	TGTGCCAGCAGCTTGGGGACTAGCGGGAGGGCCTCAGGAAATGAGCAGTTCTTC	CASSLGTSGRASGNEQFF
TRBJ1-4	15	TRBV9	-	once	TGTGCCAGCAGCCTCGACCTACGACAGGCCGACAAACTGTTTTTT	CASSLDLRQADKLFF
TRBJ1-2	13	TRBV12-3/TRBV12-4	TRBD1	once	TGTGCCAGCAGTTCAACAGGGGGCCACGGCTACACCTTC	CASSSTGGHGYTF
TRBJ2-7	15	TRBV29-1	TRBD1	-	TGCAGCGTAGCAATCGGGACAGGAGGATCCTACGAGCAGTACTTC	CSVAIGTGGSYEQYF
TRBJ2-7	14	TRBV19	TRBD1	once	TGTGCCAGTAGTTTTACAGGGGGCGAGTACGAGCAGTACTTC	CASSFTGGEYEQYF
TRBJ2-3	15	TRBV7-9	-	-	TGTGCCAGCAGCTTAGCTGAGAGCGGCACAGATACGCAGTATTTT	CASSLAESGTDTQYF
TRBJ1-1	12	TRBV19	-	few	TGTGCCAGTAGTATCTGGCAGGGTGAAGCTTTCTTT	CASSIWQGEAFF
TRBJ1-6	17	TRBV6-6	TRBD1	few	TGTGCCAGCAGTCCTAACCGGGACAGGTCTTATAATTCACCCCTCCACTTT	CASSPNRDRSYNSPLHF
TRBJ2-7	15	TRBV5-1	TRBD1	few	TGCGCCAGCAGGTCTCCAGGGGGTTTAAACAACGAGCAGTACTTC	CASRSPGGLNNEQYF
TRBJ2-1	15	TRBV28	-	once	TGTGCCAGCAGTTTGGTAGCTCTCAACTACAATGAGCAGTTCTTC	CASSLVALNYNEQFF
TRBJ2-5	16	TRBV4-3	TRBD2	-	TGCGCCAGCAGCGGTATAGCGGGAGGGCTCCAAGAGACCCAGTACTTC	CASSGIAGGLQETQYF
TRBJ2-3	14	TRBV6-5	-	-	TGTGCCAGCAGTTACTCAGAGCCCCCAGATACGCAGTATTTT	CASSYSEPPDTQYF
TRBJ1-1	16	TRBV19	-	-	TGTGCCAGTAGTATAGTGTCGGGGAGGAGCGGCACTGAAGCTTTCTTT	CASSIVSGRSGTEAFF
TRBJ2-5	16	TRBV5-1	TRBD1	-	TGCGCCAGCCGTCGGACAGGGGGCGGTTTGTCGGAGACCCAGTACTTC	CASRRTGGGLSETQYF
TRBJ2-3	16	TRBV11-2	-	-	TGTGCCAGCAGCTTCAGGACAACGATTAGCACAGATACGCAGTATTTT	CASSFRTTISTDTQYF
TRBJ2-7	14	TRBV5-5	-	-	TGTGCCAGCAGCTTCGGAGGGGTTCAATACGAGCAGTACTTC	CASSFGGVQYEQYF
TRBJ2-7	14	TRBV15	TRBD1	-	TGTGCCACCAGCGGAGGGACAGGGGATTTGGCGCAGTACTTC	CATSGGTGDLAQYF
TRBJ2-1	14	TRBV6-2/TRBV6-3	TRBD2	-	TGTGCCAGCAGCCTAAACGGGAGGGGTATTGAGCAGTTCTTC	CASSLNGRGIEQFF
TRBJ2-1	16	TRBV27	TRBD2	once	TGTGCCAGCGCCCCGGGACTAGCGGGGAGGGGCAATGAGCAGTTCTTC	CASAPGLAGRGNEQFF
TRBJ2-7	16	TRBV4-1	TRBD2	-	TGCGCCAGCAGCCAAAGAACGACGGGAGGAAGGCGGGAGCAGTACTTC	CASSQRTTGGRREQYF
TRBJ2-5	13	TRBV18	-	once	TGTGCCAGCTCACTCGGGAGCCAAGAGACCCAGTACTTC	CASSLGSQETQYF
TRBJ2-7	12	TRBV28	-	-	TGTGCCAGCAGTTTACCCAGGTACGAGCAGTACTTC	CASSLPRYEQYF
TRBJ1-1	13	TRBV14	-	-	TGTGCCAGCAGCCAGCTCAGGAACACTGAAGCTTTCTTT	CASSQLRNTEAFF